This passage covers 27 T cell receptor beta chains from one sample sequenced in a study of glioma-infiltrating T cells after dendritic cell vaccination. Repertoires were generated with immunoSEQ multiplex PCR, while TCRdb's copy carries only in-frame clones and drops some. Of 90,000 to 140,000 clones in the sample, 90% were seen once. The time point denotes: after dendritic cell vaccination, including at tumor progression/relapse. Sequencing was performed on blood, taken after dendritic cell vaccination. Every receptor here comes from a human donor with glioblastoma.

In DNA form, the CDR3 reads TGTGCCAGCAGCGGACCTGGACAGGGGGCCCGCGAGCAGTACTTC. This codes for CASSGPGQGAREQYF. The J gene is TRBJ2-7, the V gene TRBV6-5, with 11 bases lining up with TRBD1. V lost 6 bases to trimming and J lost 6 bases; unmatched junction nucleotides: 10. The CDR3 is 15 amino acids. CDR1 and CDR2 from the germline V gene are MNHEY and SVGAGI.

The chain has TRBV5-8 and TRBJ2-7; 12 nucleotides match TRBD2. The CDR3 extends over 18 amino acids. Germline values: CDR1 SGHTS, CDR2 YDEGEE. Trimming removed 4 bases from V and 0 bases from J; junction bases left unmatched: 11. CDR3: CASSPNGTSGLSSYEQYF. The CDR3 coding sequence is TGTGCCAGCAGCCCCAACGGGACTAGCGGGTTAAGCTCCTACGAGCAGTACTTC.

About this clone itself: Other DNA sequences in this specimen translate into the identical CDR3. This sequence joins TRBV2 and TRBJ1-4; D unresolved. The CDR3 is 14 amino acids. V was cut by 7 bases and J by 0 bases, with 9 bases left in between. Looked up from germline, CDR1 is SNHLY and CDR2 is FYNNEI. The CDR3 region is CASTTRTTNEKLFF. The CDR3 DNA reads TGTGCCAGCACGACTAGGACAACTAATGAAAAACTGTTTTTT. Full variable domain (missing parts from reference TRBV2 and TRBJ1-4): EPEVTQTPSHQVTQMGQEVILRCVPISNHLYFYWYRQILGQKVEFLVSFYNNEISEKSEIFDDQFSVERPDGSNFTLKIRSTKLEDSAMYFCASTTRTTNEKLFFGSGTQLSVL.

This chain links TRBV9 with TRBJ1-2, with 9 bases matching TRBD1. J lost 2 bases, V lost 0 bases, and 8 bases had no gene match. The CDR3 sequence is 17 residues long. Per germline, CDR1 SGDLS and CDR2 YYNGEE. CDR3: CASSVGLGQGANYGYTF. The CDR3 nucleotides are TGTGCCAGCAGCGTAGGATTGGGACAGGGAGCGAACTATGGCTACACCTTC. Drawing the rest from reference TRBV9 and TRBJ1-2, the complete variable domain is DSGVTQTPKHLITATGQRVTLRCSPRSGDLSVYWYQQSLDQGLQFLIQYYNGEERAKGNILERFSAQQFPDLHSELNLSSLELGDSALYFCASSVGLGQGANYGYTFGSGTRLTVV.

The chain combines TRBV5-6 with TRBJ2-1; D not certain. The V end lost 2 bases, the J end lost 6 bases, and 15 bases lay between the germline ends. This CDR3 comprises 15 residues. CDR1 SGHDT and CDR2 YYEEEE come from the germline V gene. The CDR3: CASSFSPTNGNEQFF. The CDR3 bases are TGTGCCAGCAGCTTTAGCCCGACCAACGGCAATGAGCAGTTCTTC.

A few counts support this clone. CDR3 bases: TGCGCCAGCAGTCGGACAGGGGGCACTGGAAACACCATATATTTT. Translated, it gives CASSRTGGTGNTIYF. V gene TRBV4-1 combines with J gene TRBJ1-3, with TRBD1 identical over 11 bases. Germline assignment: CDR1 MGHRA and CDR2 YSYEKL. V gave up 6 bases and J gave up 2 bases; unmatched junction bases: 3. This CDR3 comprises 15 residues.

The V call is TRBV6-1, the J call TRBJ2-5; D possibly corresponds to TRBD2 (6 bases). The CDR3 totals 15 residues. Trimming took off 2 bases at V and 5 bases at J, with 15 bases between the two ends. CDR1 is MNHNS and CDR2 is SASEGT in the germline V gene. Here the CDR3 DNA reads TGTGCCAGCAGTGAATCTTTGGGGACTGGGGAGACCCAGTACTTC. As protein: CASSESLGTGETQYF.

The CDR3 here is CASSRPLARETQYF. CDR3 coding DNA: TGTGCCAGCTCACGTCCTTTAGCGCGAGAGACCCAGTACTTC. The V and J genes are TRBV18 and TRBJ2-5, with D maybe TRBD2 (5 bases). Germline loops: CDR1 KGHSH, CDR2 LQKENI. Trimming took 4 bases from V and 4 from J, leaving 13 bases between them. CDR3 length: 14 residues.

The CDR3 DNA is TGTGCCAGCAGCTTGGCCCGTAACTATGGCTACACCTTC. Translated, it gives CASSLARNYGYTF. The chain recombines TRBV5-5 with TRBJ1-2, with no clear D. This CDR3 is 13 amino acids long. V was trimmed by 0 bases and J by 1 base, leaving 4 bases between them. The germline V gene encodes CDR1 SGHKS and CDR2 YYEKEE (reference sequence).

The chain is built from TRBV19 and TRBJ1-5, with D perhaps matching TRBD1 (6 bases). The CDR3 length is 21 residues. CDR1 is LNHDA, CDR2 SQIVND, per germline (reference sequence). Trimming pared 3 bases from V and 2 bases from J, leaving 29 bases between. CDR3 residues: CASSMGAHGGLALLGNQPQHF. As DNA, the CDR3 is TGTGCCAGTAGTATGGGGGCCCACGGAGGACTAGCCCTTCTGGGCAATCAGCCCCAGCATTTT.

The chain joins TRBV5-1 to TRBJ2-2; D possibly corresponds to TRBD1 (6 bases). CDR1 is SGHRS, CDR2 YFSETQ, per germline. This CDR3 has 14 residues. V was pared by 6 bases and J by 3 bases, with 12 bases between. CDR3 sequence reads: CASNQGSDTGELFF. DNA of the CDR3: TGCGCCAGCAATCAGGGGTCGGACACCGGGGAGCTGTTTTTT. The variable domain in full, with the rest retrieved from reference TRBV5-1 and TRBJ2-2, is KAGVTQTPRYLIKTRGQQVTLSCSPISGHRSVSWYQQTPGQGLQFLFEYFSETQRNKGNFPGRFSGRQFSNSRSEMNVSTLELGDSALYLCASNQGSDTGELFFGEGSRLTVL.

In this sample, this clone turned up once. DNA for the CDR3: TGTGCCAGCAGCGGACAGGGGGCGAATGAGCAGTTCTTC. Translated, it gives CASSGQGANEQFF. V usage is TRBV6-4 and J usage is TRBJ2-1; 11 positions agree with TRBD1. The V segment lost 6 bases and the J segment 7 bases; nucleotides outside the gene matches: 2. The CDR3 is 13 amino acids. Germline CDR1 reads MRHNA; CDR2 reads SNTAGT.

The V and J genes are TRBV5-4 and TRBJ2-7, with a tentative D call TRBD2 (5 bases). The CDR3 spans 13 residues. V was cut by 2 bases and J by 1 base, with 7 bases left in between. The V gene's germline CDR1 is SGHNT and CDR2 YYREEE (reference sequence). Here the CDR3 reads CASSFPGSYEQYF. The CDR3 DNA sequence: TGTGCCAGCAGCTTTCCGGGATCCTACGAGCAGTACTTC. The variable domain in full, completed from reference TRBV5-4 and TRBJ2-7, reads ETGVTQSPTHLIKTRGQQVTLRCSSQSGHNTVSWYQQALGQGPQFIFQYYREEENGRGNFPPRFSGLQFPNYSSELNVNALELDDSALYLCASSFPGSYEQYFGPGTRLTVT.

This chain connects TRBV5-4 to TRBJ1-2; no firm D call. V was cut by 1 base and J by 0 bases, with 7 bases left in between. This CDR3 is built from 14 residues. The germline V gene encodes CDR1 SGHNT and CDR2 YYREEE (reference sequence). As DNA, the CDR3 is TGTGCCAGCAGCTTGCCGGGAGCTAACTATGGCTACACCTTC. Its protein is CASSLPGANYGYTF.

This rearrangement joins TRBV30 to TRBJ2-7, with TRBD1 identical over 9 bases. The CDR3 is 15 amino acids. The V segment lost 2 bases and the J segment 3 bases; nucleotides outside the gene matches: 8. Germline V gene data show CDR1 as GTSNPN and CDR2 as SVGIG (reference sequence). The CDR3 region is CAWSPAGTGLYEQYF. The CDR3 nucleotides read TGTGCCTGGAGTCCCGCGGGGACAGGGCTCTACGAGCAGTACTTC.

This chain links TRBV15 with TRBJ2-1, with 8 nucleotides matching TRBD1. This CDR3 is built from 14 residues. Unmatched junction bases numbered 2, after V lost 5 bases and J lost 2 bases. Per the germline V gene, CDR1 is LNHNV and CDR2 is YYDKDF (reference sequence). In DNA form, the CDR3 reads TGTGCCACCAGCCGGACAGGGCCCTACAATGAGCAGTTCTTC. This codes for CATSRTGPYNEQFF.

CDR3 coding DNA: TGCAGCGTCCCTCCGGGACAGGGGAGCACTGAAGCTTTCTTT. It translates to CSVPPGQGSTEAFF. V gene TRBV29-1 combines with J gene TRBJ1-1; 10 bases line up with TRBD1. The CDR3 runs to 14 residues. V was pared by 6 bases and J by 4 bases, with 8 bases of the junction left unmatched. CDR1 and CDR2 (germline): SQVTM, ANQGSEA.

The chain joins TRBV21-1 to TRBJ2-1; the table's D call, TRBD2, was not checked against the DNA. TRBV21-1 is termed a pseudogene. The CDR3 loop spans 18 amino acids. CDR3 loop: CASSKEEDSVSVYNEQFF. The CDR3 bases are TGTGCCAGCAGCAAAGAGGAGGATAGTGTCAGTGTTTACAATGAGCAGTTCTTC.

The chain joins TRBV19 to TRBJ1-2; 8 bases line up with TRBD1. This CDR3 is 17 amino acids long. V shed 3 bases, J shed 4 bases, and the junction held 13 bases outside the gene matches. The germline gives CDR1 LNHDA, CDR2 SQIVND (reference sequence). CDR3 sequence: CASSILGVGTGGYGYTF. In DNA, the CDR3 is TGTGCCAGTAGTATCTTGGGAGTGGGCACAGGGGGCTATGGCTACACCTTC. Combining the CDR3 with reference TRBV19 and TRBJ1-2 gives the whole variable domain DGGITQSPKYLFRKEGQNVTLSCEQNLNHDAMYWYRQDPGQGLRLIYYSQIVNDFQKGDIAEGYSVSREKKESFPLTVTSAQKNPTAFYLCASSILGVGTGGYGYTFGSGTRLTVV.

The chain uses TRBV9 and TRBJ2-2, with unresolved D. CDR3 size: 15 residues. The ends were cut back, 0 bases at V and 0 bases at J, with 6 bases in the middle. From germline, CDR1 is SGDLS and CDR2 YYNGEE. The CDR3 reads CASSVGTANTGELFF. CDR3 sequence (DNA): TGTGCCAGCAGCGTAGGAACGGCGAACACCGGGGAGCTGTTTTTT.

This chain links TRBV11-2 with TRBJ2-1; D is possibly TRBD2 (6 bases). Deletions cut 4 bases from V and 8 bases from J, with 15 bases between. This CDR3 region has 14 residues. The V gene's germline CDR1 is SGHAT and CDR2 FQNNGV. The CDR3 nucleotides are TGTGCCAGCAGCTCTTTTAGCCGGGAGCATGAGCAGTTCTTC. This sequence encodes CASSSFSREHEQFF.

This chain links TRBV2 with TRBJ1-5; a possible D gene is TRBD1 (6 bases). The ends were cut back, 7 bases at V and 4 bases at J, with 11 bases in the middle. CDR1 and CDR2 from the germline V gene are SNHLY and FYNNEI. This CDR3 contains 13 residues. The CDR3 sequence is CASTPDSNQPQHF. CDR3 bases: TGTGCCAGCACCCCGGACAGTAATCAGCCCCAGCATTTT.

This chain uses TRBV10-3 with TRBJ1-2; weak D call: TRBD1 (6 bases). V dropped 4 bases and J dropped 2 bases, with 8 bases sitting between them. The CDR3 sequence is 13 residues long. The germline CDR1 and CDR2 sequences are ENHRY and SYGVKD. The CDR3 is CAISGQANYGYTF. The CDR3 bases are TGTGCCATCAGTGGACAGGCCAACTATGGCTACACCTTC.

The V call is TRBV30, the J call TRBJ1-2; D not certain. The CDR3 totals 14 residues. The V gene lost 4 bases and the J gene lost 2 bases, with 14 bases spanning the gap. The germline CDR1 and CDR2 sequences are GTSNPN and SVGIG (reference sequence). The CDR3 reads CAWKGEGPNYGYTF. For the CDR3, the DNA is TGTGCCTGGAAGGGCGAGGGCCCGAACTATGGCTACACCTTC.

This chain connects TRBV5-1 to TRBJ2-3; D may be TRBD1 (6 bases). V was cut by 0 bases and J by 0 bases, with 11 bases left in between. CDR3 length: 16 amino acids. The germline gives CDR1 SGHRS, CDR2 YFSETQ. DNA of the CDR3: TGCGCCAGCAGCTTGGGACAGGCTCAAAGCACAGATACGCAGTATTTT. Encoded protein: CASSLGQAQSTDTQYF.

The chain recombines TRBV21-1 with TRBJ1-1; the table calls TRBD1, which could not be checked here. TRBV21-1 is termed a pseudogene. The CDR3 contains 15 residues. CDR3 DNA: TGTGCCAGCAGCGCCGGACAGGGGGAAACTCCTGAAGCTTTCTTT. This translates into CASSAGQGETPEAFF.

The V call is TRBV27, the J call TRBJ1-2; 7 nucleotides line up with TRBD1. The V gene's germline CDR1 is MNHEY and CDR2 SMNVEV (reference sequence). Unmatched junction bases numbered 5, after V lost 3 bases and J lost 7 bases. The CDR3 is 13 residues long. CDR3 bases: TGTGCCAGCAGTTTGACAGGGAAGGGTGGCTACACCTTC. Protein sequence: CASSLTGKGGYTF.